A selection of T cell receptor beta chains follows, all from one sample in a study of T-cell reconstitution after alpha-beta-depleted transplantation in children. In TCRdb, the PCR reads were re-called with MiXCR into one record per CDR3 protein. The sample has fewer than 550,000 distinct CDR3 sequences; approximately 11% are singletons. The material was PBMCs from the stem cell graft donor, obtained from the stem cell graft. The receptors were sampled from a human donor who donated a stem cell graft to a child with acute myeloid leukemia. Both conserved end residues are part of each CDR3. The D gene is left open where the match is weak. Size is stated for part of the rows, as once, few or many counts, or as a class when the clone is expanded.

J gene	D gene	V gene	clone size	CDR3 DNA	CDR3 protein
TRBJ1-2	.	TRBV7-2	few	TGTGCCAGCAGCTTTCTCGACTCAAGCCGCTATGGCTACACCTTC	CASSFLDSSRYGYTF
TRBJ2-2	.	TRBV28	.	TGTGCCAGCAGACAACCCGGGGAGCTGTTTTTT	CASRQPGELFF
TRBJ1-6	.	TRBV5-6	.	TGTGCCAGCAGTCTACCGATGCTCAATTCACCCCTCCACTTT	CASSLPMLNSPLHF
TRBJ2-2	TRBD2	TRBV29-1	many	TGCAGCGTCGGAGCGGGAGCTGACACCGGGGAGCTGTTTTTT	CSVGAGADTGELFF
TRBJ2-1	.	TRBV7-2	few	TGTGCCAGCAGCAAATCAGGGAATCGCGGATATGAGCAGTTCTTC	CASSKSGNRGYEQFF
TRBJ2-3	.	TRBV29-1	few	TGCAGCGTTGATCCTTCCTTTCATGATTTT	CSVDPSFHDF
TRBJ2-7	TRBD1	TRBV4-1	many	TGCGCCAGCAGCCATCCCGGACAGGGAAGAGGCGAGCAGTACTTC	CASSHPGQGRGEQYF
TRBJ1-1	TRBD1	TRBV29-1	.	TGCAGCGCCTGGGACAGGGTTACTCCCTCTGAAGCTTTCTTT	CSAWDRVTPSEAFF
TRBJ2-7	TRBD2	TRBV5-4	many	TGTGCCAGCAGCGCCGGGGAGGGCCACTCCTACGAGCAGTACTTC	CASSAGEGHSYEQYF
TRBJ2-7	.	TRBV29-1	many	TGCAGCGTCGAGAAAGGGGATTCCTACTACGAGCAGTACTTC	CSVEKGDSYYEQYF
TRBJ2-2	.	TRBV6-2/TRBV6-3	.	TGTGCCATCTACGGAATCAACACCGGGGAGCTGTTTTTT	CAIYGINTGELFF
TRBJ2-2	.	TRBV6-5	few	TGTGCCAGCAGACTCGACAGGTCCACCGGGGAGCTGTTTTTT	CASRLDRSTGELFF
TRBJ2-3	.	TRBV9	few	TGTGCCAGCAGCGTAGGTGGCTCCCTAGATACGCAGTATTTT	CASSVGGSLDTQYF
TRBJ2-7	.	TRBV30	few	TGTGCCTGGATAGGAACCTACGAGCAGTACTTC	CAWIGTYEQYF
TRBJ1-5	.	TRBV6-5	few	TGTGCCAGCGGTCACTGGAGTCAGCCCCAGCATTTT	CASGHWSQPQHF